The source of this T cell receptor (beta chain) is a study of siplizumab effects on memory and regulatory T cells. Study-level points and caveats: A significant reduction in alloreactive sequences traceable to unstimulated CD4+ memory cells was produced by siplizumab. Major contributors to the alloresponse seemed to be naive T cells, which also appeared more diverse than memory cells. Poor capture below about 10^-5 frequency left most alloreactive clones unmapped to unstimulated subsets.

The V gene lost 5 bases and the J gene lost 8 bases, with 24 bases spanning the gap. The germline V gene has CDR1 SGHTA and CDR2 FQGNSA. The CDR3 is 17 residues long. Concerning this clone: Its cognate antigen is unknown.

Repertoires were generated with immunoSEQ multiplex PCR, while TCRdb's copy carries only in-frame clones and drops some. The table has over 60,000 clones, about 89% seen once. This sequence was found in a human donor in good health. The sequencing sample was made of CD8+ T cells sorted from blood. The chain has TRBV7-2 and TRBJ1-4; D may be TRBD1 (5 bases). The CDR3 DNA reads as TGTGCCAGCAGCCCACCCGGTGGGGGTCCCTCTGACGAAAAACTGTTTTTT. Translating it yields CASSPPGGGPSDEKLFF.